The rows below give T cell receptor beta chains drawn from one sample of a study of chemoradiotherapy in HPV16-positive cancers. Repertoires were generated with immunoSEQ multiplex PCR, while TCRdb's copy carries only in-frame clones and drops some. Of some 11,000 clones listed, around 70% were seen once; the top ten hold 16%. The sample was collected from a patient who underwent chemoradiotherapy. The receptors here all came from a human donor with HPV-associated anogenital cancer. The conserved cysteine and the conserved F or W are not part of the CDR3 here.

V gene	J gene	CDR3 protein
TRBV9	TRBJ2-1	ASSVVDDSYNEQF
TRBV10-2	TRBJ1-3	ASTSTLDSGNTIY
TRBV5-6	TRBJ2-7	ASSLGDRVSYEQY
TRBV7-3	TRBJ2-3	ASSLSGEEAQY
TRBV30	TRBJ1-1	AWSVPPGVGTEAF
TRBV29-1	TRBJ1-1	SVNGGGLNTEAF
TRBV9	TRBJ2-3	ASSQVEVAGDSDTQY
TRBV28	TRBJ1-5	ASSFFPVDIFWPSNQPQH
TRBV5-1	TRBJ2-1	ASSFGLAASSYNEQF
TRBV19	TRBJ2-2	ASSNPRGSNTGELF
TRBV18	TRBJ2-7	ASSPDYEQY
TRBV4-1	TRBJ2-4	ASSQEGQGAFKNIQY
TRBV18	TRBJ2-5	ASSPPSGPETQY
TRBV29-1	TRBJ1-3	SVQGIRGNTIY
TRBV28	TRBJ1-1	ASTDRGLSTEAF
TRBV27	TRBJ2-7	ASSMTGDEQY
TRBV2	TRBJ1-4	ASSDRQGLEKLF
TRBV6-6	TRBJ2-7	ASSYGGLEQY
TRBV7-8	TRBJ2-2	ASSLARELF
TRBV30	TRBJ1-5	ACDLGGNQPQH
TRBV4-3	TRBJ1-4	ASSQDKRVGEKLF
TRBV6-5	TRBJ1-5	ASSRGGNQPQH
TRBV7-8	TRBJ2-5	ASSADRGVRPQETQY
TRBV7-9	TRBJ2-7	ASGGQGHEQY
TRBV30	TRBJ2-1	AWSSTSAGVGEQF
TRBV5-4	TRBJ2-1	ASSSYITGARDEQF
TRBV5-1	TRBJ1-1	ASTPGQAIGGAF
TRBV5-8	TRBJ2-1	ASSPQGQASRNEQF
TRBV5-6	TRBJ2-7	ASSVAVAYEQY
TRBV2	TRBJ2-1	ARTQGNLPNNEQF
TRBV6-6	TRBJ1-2	ASSSGVRGWGYT
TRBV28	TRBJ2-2	ASSLELGQGLPGELF
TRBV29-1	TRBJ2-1	SVEASGVGYEQF
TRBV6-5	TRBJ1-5	ASSLGQGMNQPQH
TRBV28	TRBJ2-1	ASNYQGNVNEQF
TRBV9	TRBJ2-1	ASSVALSDEQF
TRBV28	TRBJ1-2	ASSPRPRGVQGYT
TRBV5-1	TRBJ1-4	ASSFTLQGPNEKLF
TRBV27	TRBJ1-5	ASSLTQGRPQH
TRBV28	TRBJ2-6	ASTLSQPGANVLT
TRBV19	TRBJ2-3	ASSPRMRGQTDTQY
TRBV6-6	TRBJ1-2	ASSYWGQGENYGYT
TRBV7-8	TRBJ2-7	ASSLGSGRGWPGEQY